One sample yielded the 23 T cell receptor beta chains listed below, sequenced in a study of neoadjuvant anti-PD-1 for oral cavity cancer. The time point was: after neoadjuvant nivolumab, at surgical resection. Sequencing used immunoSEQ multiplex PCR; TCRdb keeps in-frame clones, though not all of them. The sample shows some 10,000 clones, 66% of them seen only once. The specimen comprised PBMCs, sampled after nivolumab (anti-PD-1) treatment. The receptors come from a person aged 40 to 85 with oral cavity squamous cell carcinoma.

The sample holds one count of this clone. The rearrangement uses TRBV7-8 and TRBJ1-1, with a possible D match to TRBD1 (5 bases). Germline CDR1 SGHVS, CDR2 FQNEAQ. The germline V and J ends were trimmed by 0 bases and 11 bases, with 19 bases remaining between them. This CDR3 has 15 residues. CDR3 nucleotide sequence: TGTGCCAGCAGCTTAGCGGGGGGAGGGCCAATTCGCGCTTTCTTT. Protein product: CASSLAGGGPIRAFF.

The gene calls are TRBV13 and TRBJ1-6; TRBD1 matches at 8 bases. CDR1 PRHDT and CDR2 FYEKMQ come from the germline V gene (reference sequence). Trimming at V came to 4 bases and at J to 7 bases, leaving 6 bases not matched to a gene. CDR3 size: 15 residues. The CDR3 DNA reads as TGTGCCAGCAGCTCCCCAGGGGGCGAGAATTCACCCCTCCACTTT. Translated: CASSSPGGENSPLHF.

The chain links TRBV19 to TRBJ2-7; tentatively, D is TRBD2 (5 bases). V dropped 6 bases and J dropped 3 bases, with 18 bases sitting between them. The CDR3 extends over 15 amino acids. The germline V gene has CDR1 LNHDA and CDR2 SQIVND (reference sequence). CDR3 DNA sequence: TGTGCCAGTAGATCTCTCGAGGGCGGAGTCTACGAGCAGTACTTC. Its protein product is CASRSLEGGVYEQYF.

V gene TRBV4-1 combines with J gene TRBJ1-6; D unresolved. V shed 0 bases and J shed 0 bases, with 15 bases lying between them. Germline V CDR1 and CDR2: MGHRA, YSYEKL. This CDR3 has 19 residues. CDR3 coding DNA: TGCGCCAGCAGCCAAGATGGGCCCCCAGGCGGCTCCTATAATTCACCCCTCCACTTT. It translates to CASSQDGPPGGSYNSPLHF.

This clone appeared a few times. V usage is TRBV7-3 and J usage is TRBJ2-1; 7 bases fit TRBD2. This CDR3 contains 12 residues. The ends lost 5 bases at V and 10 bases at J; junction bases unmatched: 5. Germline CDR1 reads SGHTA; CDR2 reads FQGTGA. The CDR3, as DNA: TGTGCCAGCAGCAGCGGGGCTGGCGAGCAGTTCTTC. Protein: CASSSGAGEQFF.

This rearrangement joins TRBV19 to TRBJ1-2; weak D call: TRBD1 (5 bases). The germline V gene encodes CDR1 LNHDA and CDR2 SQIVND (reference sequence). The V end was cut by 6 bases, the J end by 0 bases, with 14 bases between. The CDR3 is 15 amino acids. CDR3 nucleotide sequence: TGTGCCAGTAGCCCTGGGGGTCGCCCTAACTATGGCTACACCTTC. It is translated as CASSPGGRPNYGYTF. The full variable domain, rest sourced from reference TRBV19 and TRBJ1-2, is DGGITQSPKYLFRKEGQNVTLSCEQNLNHDAMYWYRQDPGQGLRLIYYSQIVNDFQKGDIAEGYSVSREKKESFPLTVTSAQKNPTAFYLCASSPGGRPNYGYTFGSGTRLTVV.

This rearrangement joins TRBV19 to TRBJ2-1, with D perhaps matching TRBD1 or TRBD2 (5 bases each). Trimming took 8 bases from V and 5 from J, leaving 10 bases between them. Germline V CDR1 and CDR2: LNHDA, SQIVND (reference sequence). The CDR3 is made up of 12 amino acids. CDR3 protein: CASRGDHNEQFF. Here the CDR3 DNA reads TGTGCCAGTCGAGGGGACCACAATGAGCAGTTCTTC.

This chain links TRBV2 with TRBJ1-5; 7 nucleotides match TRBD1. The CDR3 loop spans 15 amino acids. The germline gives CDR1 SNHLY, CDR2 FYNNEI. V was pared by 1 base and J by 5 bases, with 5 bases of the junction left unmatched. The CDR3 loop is CASSEVARGHQPQHF. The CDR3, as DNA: TGTGCCAGCAGTGAAGTAGCAAGGGGGCATCAGCCCCAGCATTTT. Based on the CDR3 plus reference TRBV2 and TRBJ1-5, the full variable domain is EPEVTQTPSHQVTQMGQEVILRCVPISNHLYFYWYRQILGQKVEFLVSFYNNEISEKSEIFDDQFSVERPDGSNFTLKIRSTKLEDSAMYFCASSEVARGHQPQHFGDGTRLSIL.

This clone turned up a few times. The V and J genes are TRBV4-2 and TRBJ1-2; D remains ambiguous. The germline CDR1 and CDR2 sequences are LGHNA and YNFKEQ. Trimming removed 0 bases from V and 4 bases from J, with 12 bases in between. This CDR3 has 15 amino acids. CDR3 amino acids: CASSQDSWTVYGYTF. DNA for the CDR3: TGTGCCAGCAGCCAAGATAGTTGGACGGTCTATGGCTACACCTTC.

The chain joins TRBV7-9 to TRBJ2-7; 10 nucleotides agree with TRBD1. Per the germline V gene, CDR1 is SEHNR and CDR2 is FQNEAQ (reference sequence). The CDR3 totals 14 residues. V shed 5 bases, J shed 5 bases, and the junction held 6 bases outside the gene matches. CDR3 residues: CASSPRTGGNEQYF. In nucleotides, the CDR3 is TGTGCCAGCAGCCCTCGGACAGGGGGAAACGAGCAGTACTTC. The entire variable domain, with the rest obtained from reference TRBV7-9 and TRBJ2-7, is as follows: DTGVSQNPRHKITKRGQNVTFRCDPISEHNRLYWYRQTLGQGPEFLTYFQNEAQLEKSRLLSDRFSAERPKGSFSTLEIQRTEQGDSAMYLCASSPRTGGNEQYFGPGTRLTVT.

CDR3 residues: CASSSRTGSGSNYGYTF. CDR3 sequence (DNA): TGTGCCAGCAGCTCACGGACAGGGAGCGGATCCAACTATGGCTACACCTTC. The chain joins TRBV7-2 to TRBJ1-2, with 8 bases that match TRBD1. J lost 2 bases, V lost 4 bases, and 12 bases had no gene match. This CDR3 has 17 residues. Germline CDR1 reads SGHTA; CDR2 reads FQGNSA.

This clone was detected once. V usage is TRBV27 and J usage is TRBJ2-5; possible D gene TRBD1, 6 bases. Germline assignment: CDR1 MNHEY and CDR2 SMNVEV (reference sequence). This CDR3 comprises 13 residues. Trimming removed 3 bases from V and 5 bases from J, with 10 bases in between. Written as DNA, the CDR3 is TGTGCCAGCAGTTTTTCAGGGGCCGAGACCCAGTACTTC. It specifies CASSFSGAETQYF.

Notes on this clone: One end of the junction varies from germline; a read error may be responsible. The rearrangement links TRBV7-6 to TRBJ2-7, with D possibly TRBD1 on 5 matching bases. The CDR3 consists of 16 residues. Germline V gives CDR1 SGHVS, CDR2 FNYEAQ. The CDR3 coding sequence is TGTGCCAGCAGCTTAAATCAGGGCAGGGCCTCCCACGAGCAGTACTTC. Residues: CASSLNQGRASHEQYF.

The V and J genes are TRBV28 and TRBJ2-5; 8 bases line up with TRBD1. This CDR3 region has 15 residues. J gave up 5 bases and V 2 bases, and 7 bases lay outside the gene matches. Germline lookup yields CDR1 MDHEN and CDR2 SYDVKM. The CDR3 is CASSLPQGAGETQYF. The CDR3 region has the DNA TGTGCCAGCAGTTTACCCCAGGGGGCCGGGGAGACCCAGTACTTC.

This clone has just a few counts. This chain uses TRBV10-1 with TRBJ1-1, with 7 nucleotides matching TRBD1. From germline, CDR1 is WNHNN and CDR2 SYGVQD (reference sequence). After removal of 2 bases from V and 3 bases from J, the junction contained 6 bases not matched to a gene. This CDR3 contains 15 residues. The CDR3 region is CASSEAGTVHTEAFF. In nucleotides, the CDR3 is TGCGCCAGCAGTGAGGCAGGGACAGTTCACACTGAAGCTTTCTTT.

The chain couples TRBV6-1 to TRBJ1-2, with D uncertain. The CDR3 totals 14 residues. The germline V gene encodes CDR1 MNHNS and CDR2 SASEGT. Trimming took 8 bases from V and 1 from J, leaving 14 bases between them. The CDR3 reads CASGFDGFNYGYTF. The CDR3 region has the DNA TGTGCCAGCGGATTCGACGGATTTAACTATGGCTACACCTTC.

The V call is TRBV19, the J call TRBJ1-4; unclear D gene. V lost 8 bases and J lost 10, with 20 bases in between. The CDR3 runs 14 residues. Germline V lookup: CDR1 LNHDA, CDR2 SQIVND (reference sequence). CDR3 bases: TGTGCCAGTGCCCTGGGCCTCCCGGAGGGAAAACTGTTTTTT. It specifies CASALGLPEGKLFF.

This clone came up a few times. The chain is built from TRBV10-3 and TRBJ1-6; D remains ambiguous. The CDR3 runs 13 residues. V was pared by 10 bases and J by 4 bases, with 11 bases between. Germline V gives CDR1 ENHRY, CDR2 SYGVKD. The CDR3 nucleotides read TGTGCCACTACAGAGGCTTATAATTCACCCCTCCACTTT. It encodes CATTEAYNSPLHF.

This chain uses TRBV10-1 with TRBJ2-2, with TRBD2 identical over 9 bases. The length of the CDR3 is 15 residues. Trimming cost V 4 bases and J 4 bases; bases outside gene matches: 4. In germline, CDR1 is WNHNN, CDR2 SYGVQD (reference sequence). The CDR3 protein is CASSASGASTGELFF. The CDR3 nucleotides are TGCGCCAGCAGTGCTAGCGGGGCATCCACCGGGGAGCTGTTTTTT.

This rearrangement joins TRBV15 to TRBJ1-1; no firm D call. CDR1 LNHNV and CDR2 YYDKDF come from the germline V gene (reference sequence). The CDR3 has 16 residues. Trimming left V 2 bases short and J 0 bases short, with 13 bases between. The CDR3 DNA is TGTGCCACCAGCAGAACTATTGCGCTTCTGAACACTGAAGCTTTCTTT. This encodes CATSRTIALLNTEAFF.

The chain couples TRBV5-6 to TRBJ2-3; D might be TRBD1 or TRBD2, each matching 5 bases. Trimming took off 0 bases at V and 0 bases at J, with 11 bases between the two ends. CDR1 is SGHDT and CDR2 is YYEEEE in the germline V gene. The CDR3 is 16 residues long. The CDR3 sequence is CASSLVTGASTDTQYF. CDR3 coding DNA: TGTGCCAGCAGCTTGGTCACCGGGGCTAGCACAGATACGCAGTATTTT.

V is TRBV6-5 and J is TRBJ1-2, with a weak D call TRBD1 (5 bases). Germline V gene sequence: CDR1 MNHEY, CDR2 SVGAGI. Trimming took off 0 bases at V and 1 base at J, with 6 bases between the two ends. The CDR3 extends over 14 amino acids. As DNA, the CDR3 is TGTGCCAGCAGTTACTCGGGGGGTAACTATGGCTACACCTTC. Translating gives CASSYSGGNYGYTF.

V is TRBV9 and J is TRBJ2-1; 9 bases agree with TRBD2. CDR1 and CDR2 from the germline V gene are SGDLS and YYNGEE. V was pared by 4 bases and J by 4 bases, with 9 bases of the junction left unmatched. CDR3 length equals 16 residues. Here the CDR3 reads CASSPSSSGIYNEQFF. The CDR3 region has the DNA TGTGCCAGCAGCCCCTCCTCTAGCGGGATTTACAATGAGCAGTTCTTC.